The TCR beta chain under discussion was sequenced for a study of CD8+ T cells in alopecia areata. A remark on this clone: What it binds is not known.

CDR3 length equals 14 residues. V lost 3 bases and J lost 7, with 13 bases in between. In germline, CDR1 is GTSNPN, CDR2 SVGIG (reference sequence). Noted treatment: oral pan-JAK inhibitor, 5-10 mg twice daily. Study outcomes and limitations: Across lesional scalp, and particularly alopecia totalis/universalis, clonality surpassed that of normal scalp.

cDNA serving as the sequencing template came from extracted, reverse transcribed RNA. Libraries were prepared by immunoSEQ multiplex PCR; TCRdb keeps only in-frame clonotypes and omits some of them. This sample yields 200,000 to 250,000 clones, of which under 60% are seen a single time; around 1.4% belongs to the top ten. The starting material was CD4+ T cells sorted from blood, obtained at week 4, from a patient treated with tofacitinib. V and J are TRBV30 and TRBJ1-6, with D possibly matching TRBD1 (6 bases). The clonotype originates from a human donor with alopecia areata. This CDR3 reads CAWSSDRTNSPLHF. Written as DNA, the CDR3 is TGTGCCTGGAGCTCCGACAGGACCAATTCACCCCTCCACTTT.